Sequencing of this T cell receptor beta chain was carried out in a study of T-cell reconstitution after alpha-beta-depleted transplantation in children. Study findings and constraints: At one year after transplant, newly produced T cells mostly accounted for T-cell counts and diversity. Diversity of TCRbeta at day 60 was high in some patients, arising from surviving recipient T cells and thymic progenitors. Approximately two months post-transplant, alpha-beta T cells reportedly originated from several hundred expanded graft clones.

This clonotype was counted only a few times. The antigen is undetermined. Preparation of the TCRbeta library involved a method that used unique molecular identifiers. Each CDR3 protein gets one entry after TCRdb re-called the PCR reads with MiXCR. This sample has 580,000 or so distinct CDR3 sequences, with under 30% found just once. The V gene end was trimmed by 3 bases and the J gene end by 7 bases; junction bases not matched to a gene: 10. This CDR3 region has 16 residues. Germline V CDR1 and CDR2: DFQATT, SNEGSKA (reference sequence). The sequencing used PBMCs, mostly from graft donor cells, collected 360 days after TCRalphabeta/CD19-depleted stem cell transplant. This TCR was sampled from a boy younger than two who had a stem cell transplant for acute myeloid leukemia, so the T cells may come from the graft donor. This rearrangement joins TRBV20-1 to TRBJ2-4; 12 nucleotides line up with TRBD2. The CDR3, as DNA: TGCAGTGCTAGCCGGCGAACGGGACTAGCGGGTAACATTCAGTACTTC. This encodes CSASRRTGLAGNIQYF.